This TCR beta chain appears in the sequencing data of a study of technical replicates of blood from a few donors. This CDR3 region has 13 residues. Trimming shortened V by 5 bases and J by 7 bases, and 14 bases separated the two germline ends. The germline V gene encodes CDR1 MNHEY and CDR2 SVGAGI. The protocol was immunoSEQ multiplex PCR, while the TCRdb copy is restricted to in-frame clones and leaves out a portion. Of 85,000 to 100,000 clones listed, about 93% are singletons. This receptor was identified in a human donor in good health. The sequenced sample was T cells isolated from PBMCs. V gene TRBV6-5 combines with J gene TRBJ1-2; D is uncertain. This chain's CDR3 is CASSTTSTGGYTF. CDR3 nucleotides: TGTGCCAGCAGTACCACCTCGACTGGTGGCTACACCTTC.